This TCR beta chain was captured in a study of CD8 T cells in ankylosing spondylitis. Study-wide results and limits: Apparently characteristic of ankylosing spondylitis blood was a TCR beta motif (eight highly homologous variants). Disease-associated clones were CD8+ and fairly uncommon in peripheral blood. Disease-linked clones reportedly showed significant enrichment in matched ankylosing spondylitis synovial fluid.

The CDR3 runs 15 residues. The ends lost 8 bases at V and 1 base at J; junction bases unmatched: 9. The table lists this clonotype with many counts. Its antigen is not known. For TCR beta, libraries came from quantitative 5'-RACE with molecular barcodes. TCRdb analysed the 5' RACE reads with MiXCR anew, one entry per CDR3 protein. The sample includes some 63,000 distinct CDR3 sequences, 6.2% of them seen just once. This rearrangement joins TRBV12-3 or TRBV12-4 to TRBJ2-3, with TRBD2 identical over 7 bases. Sequenced input: synovial fluid, either unsorted or a sorted T cell fraction (not recorded which). This receptor was obtained from a male donor with ankylosing spondylitis. As DNA, the CDR3 is TGTGCCAGCGCCGGACTAGTGCCCCGCACAGATACGCAGTATTTT. As protein: CASAGLVPRTDTQYF.